The subject of this entry is one TCR beta chain. What it recognizes is unknown. The data originate from a study of graft-versus-host responses after intestinal transplantation. CDR3 length: 13 amino acids. The V gene's germline CDR1 is SNHLY and CDR2 FYNNEI. Deletions cut 6 bases from V and 4 bases from J, with 13 bases between. Broader study findings: Declining HvG levels early post-transplant were linked to peak circulating GvH clone levels.

The table came from immunoSEQ multiplex PCR; TCRdb's copy has only in-frame clones and leaves some out. The top ten hold 0.95% to 1.2% of the sample, which has more than 20,000 clones, approximately 82% seen once. Sequencing used PBMCs, obtained 28 days after intestinal transplant. The receptor's source is a human patient who received an intestinal transplant, so some T cells may come from the graft donor. The chain combines TRBV2 with TRBJ2-7; D is ambiguous. The chain's CDR3 is CASRGSAIYEQYF. CDR3 in DNA: TGTGCCAGCAGGGGGTCAGCTATTTACGAGCAGTACTTC. The entire variable domain, with the rest obtained from reference TRBV2 and TRBJ2-7, is as follows: EPEVTQTPSHQVTQMGQEVILRCVPISNHLYFYWYRQILGQKVEFLVSFYNNEISEKSEIFDDQFSVERPDGSNFTLKIRSTKLEDSAMYFCASRGSAIYEQYFGPGTRLTVT.